The source of this TCR beta chain is a study of radiotherapy plus CTLA-4 blockade in lung cancer. Only in-frame clones appear in the TCRdb table, and some are missing; sequencing was by immunoSEQ multiplex PCR. This sample has tens of thousands of clones, with about 87% found just once. Participants had chemo-refractory metastatic non-small-cell lung cancer and were treated with focal radiation plus ipilimumab CTLA-4 blockade. The CDR3 is made up of 14 amino acids. Germline CDR1 reads MDHEN; CDR2 reads SYDVKM. Trimming at V came to 6 bases and at J to 1 base, leaving 5 bases not matched to a gene. V is TRBV28 and J is TRBJ1-1; 7 positions match TRBD1. This receptor was identified in a human donor with non-small cell lung cancer that progressed on radiotherapy plus ipilimumab. Sequenced material: peripheral blood, taken from a patient treated with radiotherapy plus ipilimumab. The CDR3 loop is CASRRTGPNTEAFF. CDR3 bases: TGTGCCAGCAGACGGACAGGTCCGAACACTGAAGCTTTCTTT.